The rows below give T cell receptor beta chains drawn from one sample of a study of shared clonotypes between healthy human individuals. Sequencing used immunoSEQ multiplex PCR; TCRdb keeps in-frame clones, though not all of them. The sample records some 1.4 million clones, approximately 97% being singletons. Sequencing was carried out using naive CD4+ T cells sorted from blood. The receptors were gathered from a man younger than 45 in good health. CDR3s include the opening cysteine and the closing phenylalanine or tryptophan. Fields, in order: clone size, J gene, V gene, D gene, CDR3 protein, CDR3 DNA. The D gene is left open where the match is weak. Expanded clones get a size class; other rows say once, few or many, or leave the size out.

>once|TRBJ1-5|TRBV19|TRBD1
CASSPTPTGGQPQHF
TGTGCCAGTAGTCCTACGCCGACAGGGGGTCAGCCCCAGCATTTT
>-|TRBJ2-7|TRBV10-1|-
CASSWGWTVEQYF
TGCGCCAGCAGCTGGGGCTGGACGGTCGAGCAGTACTTC
>once|TRBJ2-7|TRBV9|-
CASSVDPGASVRDEQYF
TGTGCCAGCAGCGTAGATCCAGGGGCAAGCGTGAGGGACGAGCAGTACTTC
>-|TRBJ2-1|TRBV6-1|-
CASSTARVHNEQFF
TGTGCCAGCAGTACCGCCCGGGTACACAATGAGCAGTTCTTC
>-|TRBJ2-4|TRBV19|-
CASSMVMVRTKGNIQYF
TGTGCCAGTAGTATGGTGATGGTAAGGACCAAGGGGAACATTCAGTACTTC
>-|TRBJ1-1|TRBV6-5|-
CASSYEGNTEAFF
TGTGCCAGCAGTTACGAGGGGAACACTGAAGCTTTCTTT
>-|TRBJ2-3|TRBV9|TRBD1
CASSATGGRTDTQYF
TGTGCCAGCAGCGCTACAGGGGGTCGCACAGATACGCAGTATTTT
>-|TRBJ2-3|TRBV9|TRBD1
CASSVSRGGPSTDTQYF
TGTGCCAGCAGCGTCTCTAGAGGGGGCCCTAGCACAGATACGCAGTATTTT
>-|TRBJ2-7|TRBV11-2|-
CASSSQPGSDDAAYEQYF
TGTGCCAGCAGCTCTCAACCTGGGTCGGACGATGCTGCCTACGAGCAGTACTTC
>-|TRBJ2-3|TRBV4-1|-
CASSQADTQYF
TGCGCCAGCAGCCAAGCCGATACGCAGTATTTT
>-|TRBJ2-3|TRBV18|TRBD2
CASSPVTSGGTDTQYF
TGTGCCAGCTCACCAGTAACTAGCGGGGGTACAGATACGCAGTATTTT
>-|TRBJ2-5|TRBV5-1|TRBD1
CASSLQGAETQYF
TGCGCCAGCAGCTTACAGGGGGCTGAGACCCAGTACTTC
>-|TRBJ2-1|TRBV5-1|-
CASRPTSGSREQFF
TGCGCCAGCAGGCCGACGTCCGGCTCGCGCGAGCAGTTCTTC
>once|TRBJ2-5|TRBV18|-
CASSLPGTSPQETQYF
TGTGCCAGCTCACTGCCTGGGACAAGCCCGCAAGAGACCCAGTACTTC
>-|TRBJ2-2|TRBV6-1|TRBD2
CASSVGLAGNTGELFF
TGTGCCAGCAGTGTTGGTCTAGCGGGTAACACCGGGGAGCTGTTTTTT
>few|TRBJ2-5|TRBV9|-
CASSVASQETQYF
TGTGCCAGCAGCGTAGCCAGTCAAGAGACCCAGTACTTC
>-|TRBJ2-7|TRBV28|-
CASSFNYEQYF
TGTGCCAGCAGTTTTAACTACGAGCAGTACTTC
>-|TRBJ2-3|TRBV7-2|TRBD2
CASSSRLAGGPTDTQYF
TGTGCCAGCAGCTCGAGACTAGCGGGAGGGCCGACAGATACGCAGTATTTT
>-|TRBJ2-7|TRBV27|TRBD2
CASSRLAGAEDYEQYF
TGTGCCAGCAGTCGGTTAGCGGGGGCTGAGGACTACGAGCAGTACTTC
>-|TRBJ1-5|TRBV19|-
CASSIAGGWSQPQHF
TGTGCCAGTAGTATAGCTGGGGGATGGAGTCAGCCCCAGCATTTT
>-|TRBJ2-2|TRBV5-4|-
CASSTRSRGGELFF
TGTGCCAGCAGTACTCGTAGCCGGGGCGGGGAGCTGTTTTTT
>-|TRBJ2-1|TRBV4-3|-
CASSQAAPRYNEQFF
TGCGCCAGCAGCCAAGCTGCTCCTCGGTACAATGAGCAGTTCTTC
>-|TRBJ2-3|TRBV5-1|-
CASSFRAQATDTQYF
TGCGCCAGCAGCTTCAGGGCACAAGCCACAGATACGCAGTATTTT
>-|TRBJ2-1|TRBV18|-
CASSPPVGPHEQFF
TGTGCCAGCTCACCACCGGTAGGGCCGCATGAGCAGTTCTTC
>-|TRBJ2-2|TRBV11-2|-
CASSLVDRTGELFF
TGTGCCAGCAGCTTAGTTGATAGGACCGGGGAGCTGTTTTTT
>-|TRBJ2-2|TRBV28|TRBD2
CASSLLAGTGELFF
TGTGCCAGCAGTTTACTAGCGGGCACCGGGGAGCTGTTTTTT
>-|TRBJ1-2|TRBV6-6|-
CASSYEGGGYTF
TGTGCCAGCAGTTACGAGGGGGGCGGCTACACCTTC
>-|TRBJ2-7|TRBV11-2|TRBD1
CASSLTGATYEQYF
TGTGCCAGCAGCTTAACAGGGGCCACCTACGAGCAGTACTTC
>-|TRBJ2-3|TRBV2|-
CAGRSSGSDTQYF
TGTGCCGGAAGGTCTTCAGGGTCAGATACGCAGTATTTT
>-|TRBJ2-1|TRBV5-1|-
CASSLVGLALVNEQFF
TGCGCCAGCAGCTTGGTCGGTCTAGCGCTGGTAAATGAGCAGTTCTTC
>-|TRBJ2-1|TRBV5-1|-
CASSLDIYNEQFF
TGCGCCAGCAGCTTGGATATTTACAATGAGCAGTTCTTC
>-|TRBJ2-3|TRBV2|-
CASSGDTDTQYF
TGTGCCAGCAGTGGGGACACAGATACGCAGTATTTT
>-|TRBJ2-1|TRBV11-2|TRBD1
CASSLAPTGDEQFF
TGTGCCAGCAGCTTAGCCCCTACAGGGGACGAGCAGTTCTTC
>-|TRBJ2-4|TRBV5-6|-
CASSLRPGQNIQYF
TGTGCCAGCAGCTTGCGGCCAGGGCAAAACATTCAGTACTTC
>-|TRBJ2-3|TRBV5-1|-
CASSLGQSTDTQYF
TGCGCCAGCAGCTTAGGACAAAGCACAGATACGCAGTATTTT
>-|TRBJ2-2|TRBV5-1|TRBD2
CASSQMKTSGSPGELFF
TGCGCCAGCAGCCAAATGAAAACTAGCGGGAGCCCCGGGGAGCTGTTTTTT
>-|TRBJ2-7|TRBV7-6|TRBD1
CASSLGVRQGDGQYF
TGTGCCAGCAGCTTAGGTGTCAGGCAGGGGGATGGGCAGTACTTC
>once|TRBJ2-3|TRBV18|-
CASSPRAGNPDTQYF
TGTGCCAGCTCACCACGGGCAGGGAACCCAGATACGCAGTATTTT
>-|TRBJ2-6|TRBV5-6|-
CASSLGSSGANVLTF
TGTGCCAGCAGCTTAGGTTCCTCTGGGGCCAACGTCCTGACTTTC
>-|TRBJ1-5|TRBV6-1|-
CASSEVQGHQHF
TGTGCCAGCAGTGAAGTGCAGGGACACCAGCATTTT
>once|TRBJ1-1|TRBV9|-
CASSVGGRMNTEAFF
TGTGCCAGCAGCGTAGGCGGTCGGATGAACACTGAAGCTTTCTTT
>-|TRBJ2-7|TRBV6-1|TRBD2
CASSEREGPYEQYF
TGTGCCAGCAGTGAGCGGGAGGGCCCCTACGAGCAGTACTTC
>-|TRBJ2-7|TRBV28|-
CATTPSFTYEQYF
TGTGCCACAACCCCCAGTTTTACCTACGAGCAGTACTTC
>-|TRBJ1-2|TRBV30|TRBD1
CAWSEGATGHGYTF
TGTGCCTGGAGCGAGGGGGCTACAGGGCACGGCTACACCTTC
>-|TRBJ2-7|TRBV7-6|TRBD1
CASSKGTGNYEQYF
TGTGCCAGCAGCAAAGGGACAGGAAACTACGAGCAGTACTTC
>-|TRBJ2-1|TRBV7-8|-
CASSLGDRLWQFF
TGTGCCAGCAGCCTCGGGGATCGCCTTTGGCAGTTCTTC
>-|TRBJ1-2|TRBV5-1|-
CASSLGLLPGTNYGYTF
TGCGCCAGCAGCTTGGGACTTCTTCCAGGGACTAACTATGGCTACACCTTC